Following are 4 T cell receptor beta chains from one sample sequenced in a study of radiotherapy plus CTLA-4 blockade in lung cancer. Method: immunoSEQ multiplex PCR; TCRdb's copy keeps in-frame clones and lacks some. Among 12,000 to 15,000 clones listed, around 70% were seen once. Sequenced material: peripheral blood, taken from a patient treated with radiotherapy plus ipilimumab. The receptors here all came from a human donor with non-small cell lung cancer whose response to radiotherapy plus ipilimumab could not be evaluated.

The chain is built from TRBV2 and TRBJ2-7; D perhaps matches TRBD1 (6 bases). Germline V gives CDR1 SNHLY, CDR2 FYNNEI. V lost 8 bases and J lost 2, with 16 bases in between. The CDR3 is 14 amino acids. CDR3 DNA: TGTGCCAGCCCGAAACCGGACAGCGCCTACGAGCAGTACTTC. Translated: CASPKPDSAYEQYF.

The V and J genes are TRBV30 and TRBJ2-2; D might be TRBD2 (6 bases). This CDR3 is built from 15 residues. The V gene's germline CDR1 is GTSNPN and CDR2 SVGIG (reference sequence). Trimming removed 1 base at V and 0 bases at J, with 9 bases between. The CDR3 loop reads CAWSGGLSNTGELFF. The CDR3 DNA sequence: TGTGCCTGGAGTGGGGGACTGTCGAACACCGGGGAGCTGTTTTTT.

Comment on this clone: A read error is possible here, since a much larger clone lies one base away. The chain couples TRBV2 to TRBJ1-2, with 7 nucleotides matching TRBD1. The germline V gene has CDR1 SNHLY and CDR2 FYNNEI. V was pared by 7 bases and J by 5 bases, with 13 bases of the junction left unmatched. This CDR3 has 15 amino acids. The DNA of the CDR3 is TGTGCCAGCACTGGAAGGGGAACAGGGGTTTATGGCTACACCTTC. Its protein is CASTGRGTGVYGYTF.

The chain combines TRBV7-9 with TRBJ2-5; no clear D gene. The germline V gene encodes CDR1 SEHNR and CDR2 FQNEAQ (reference sequence). Deletions cut 0 bases from V and 4 bases from J, with 15 bases between. This CDR3 is 16 amino acids long. CDR3 bases: TGTGCCAGCAGCTTAGCTATGCCCCTAGTAGGAGAGACCCAGTACTTC. It codes for CASSLAMPLVGETQYF.